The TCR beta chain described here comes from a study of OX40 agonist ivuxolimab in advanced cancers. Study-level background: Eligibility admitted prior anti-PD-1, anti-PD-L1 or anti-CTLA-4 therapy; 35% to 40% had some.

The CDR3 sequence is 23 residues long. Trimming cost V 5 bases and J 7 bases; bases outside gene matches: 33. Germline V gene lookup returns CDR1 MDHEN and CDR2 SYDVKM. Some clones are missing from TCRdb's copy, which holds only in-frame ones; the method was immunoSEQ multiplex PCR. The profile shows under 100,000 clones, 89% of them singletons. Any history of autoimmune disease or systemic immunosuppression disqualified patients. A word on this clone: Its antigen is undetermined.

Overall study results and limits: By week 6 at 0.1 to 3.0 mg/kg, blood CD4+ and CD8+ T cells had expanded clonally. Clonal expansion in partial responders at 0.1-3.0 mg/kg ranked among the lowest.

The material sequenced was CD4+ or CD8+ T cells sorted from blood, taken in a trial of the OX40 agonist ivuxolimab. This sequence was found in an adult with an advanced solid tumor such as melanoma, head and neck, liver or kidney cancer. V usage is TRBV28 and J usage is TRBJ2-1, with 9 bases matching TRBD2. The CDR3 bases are TGTGCCAGCAGTGTAATGACTGTATTCGCGGGAGGGCGGATGTTCGTCAGTGGGAATGAGCAGTTCTTC. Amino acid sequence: CASSVMTVFAGGRMFVSGNEQFF.